The entry that follows covers one T cell receptor (beta chain) sequence. The data were obtained in a study of shared clonotypes between healthy human individuals. Trimming took 5 bases from V and 5 from J; bases not matched to a gene: 7. Germline V CDR1 and CDR2: LNHNV, YYDKDF (reference sequence). CDR3 length equals 15 residues. The assay was immunoSEQ multiplex PCR, and TCRdb's table has in-frame clones only and misses some. The table records 1.4 million to 1.5 million clones, roughly 96% of them present only once. Specimen: naive CD4+ T cells sorted from blood. Subset noted: CD45RA+ positively selected. The rearrangement uses TRBV15 and TRBJ2-2; 8 bases map to TRBD1. This TCR was sampled from a man under 40 in good health. The CDR3 DNA reads TGTGCCACCAGCTCCCGGACAGGGCGGACCGGGGAGCTGTTTTTT. Translating gives CATSSRTGRTGELFF. The full variable domain, rest sourced from reference TRBV15 and TRBJ2-2, is DAMVIQNPRYQVTQFGKPVTLSCSQTLNHNVMYWYQQKSSQAPKLLFHYYDKDFNNEADTPDNFQSRRPNTSFCFLDIRSPGLGDTAMYLCATSSRTGRTGELFFGEGSRLTVL.